The 5 T cell receptor beta chains in this list originate from one sample, sequenced in a study of identical twins. Each CDR3 protein gets one entry after TCRdb re-called the 5' RACE reads with MiXCR. This table has 200,000 to 250,000 distinct CDR3 sequences, roughly 7.5% appearing once. These sequences were also reported in another study, on yellow fever vaccine responses in identical twins.

The sequencing sample was made of CD8+ T cells sorted from blood. These TCRs come from a woman under 30 in good health.

This chain links TRBV10-3 with TRBJ1-1, with D possibly being TRBD1 (5 bases). CDR1 is ENHRY and CDR2 is SYGVKD in the germline V gene. V was pared by 8 bases and J by 7 bases, with 23 bases between. CDR3 length: 15 residues. The CDR3, as DNA: TGTGCCATCTCCGTCGAGAGCTCCGGAGGGGTTGAAGCTTTCTTT. Residues: CAISVESSGGVEAFF.

This clonotype occurred many times. The rearrangement uses TRBV5-1 and TRBJ2-1; D possibly corresponds to TRBD1 (6 bases). The CDR3 length is 15 residues. Deletions cut 4 bases from V and 2 bases from J, with 13 bases between. Germline-derived CDR1 and CDR2 are SGHRS and YFSETQ. This CDR3 is CASSTNRDAYNEQFF. The CDR3 bases are TGCGCCAGCAGCACCAACAGGGATGCCTACAATGAGCAGTTCTTC.

This chain connects TRBV7-9 to TRBJ2-1; 12 nucleotides match TRBD1. The J segment lost 7 bases and the V segment lost 6 bases, leaving 10 bases of the junction unmatched. The CDR3 totals 16 residues. CDR1 SEHNR and CDR2 FQNEAQ come from the germline V gene (reference sequence). CDR3 protein: CASRPSGTGGWNEQFF. CDR3 sequence (DNA): TGTGCCAGCAGACCGTCCGGGACAGGGGGCTGGAATGAGCAGTTCTTC. Complete variable domain (other parts from reference TRBV7-9 and TRBJ2-1): DTGVSQNPRHKITKRGQNVTFRCDPISEHNRLYWYRQTLGQGPEFLTYFQNEAQLEKSRLLSDRFSAERPKGSFSTLEIQRTEQGDSAMYLCASRPSGTGGWNEQFFGPGTRLTVL.

This chain joins TRBV11-2 and TRBJ2-7; D is tentatively TRBD1 or TRBD2 (5 bases each). Trimming took off 5 bases at V and 3 bases at J, with 14 bases between the two ends. Germline V gene sequence: CDR1 SGHAT, CDR2 FQNNGV. The CDR3 contains 14 residues. CDR3 in amino acids: CASSLWGNFYEQYF. CDR3 nucleotides: TGTGCCAGCAGCCTATGGGGGAACTTCTACGAGCAGTACTTC.

V is TRBV4-1 and J is TRBJ2-2; the D call may be TRBD1 or TRBD2 (5 bases each). Germline lookup yields CDR1 MGHRA and CDR2 YSYEKL. This CDR3 is built from 15 residues. V dropped 5 bases and J dropped 3 bases, with 13 bases sitting between them. Here the CDR3 DNA reads TGCGCCAGCAGCTTTCGTTTGGGGGACACCGGGGAGCTGTTTTTT. Protein product: CASSFRLGDTGELFF.